The rows below give T cell receptor beta chains drawn from one sample of a study of T cell repertoires in cytomegalovirus infection. Their recognized antigens are unknown. From the reads, TCRdb called clonotypes with MiXCR, one entry per CDR3 protein. The table includes about 63,000 distinct CDR3 sequences, roughly 21% detected once. Sequenced here: CD8+ T cells from cultured PBMCs, sampled from culture after CMV antigen stimulation. These receptors were obtained from a human donor in good health (CMV status not recorded). Some clones in this sample may be carry-over from other donors' samples. CDR3s include the opening cysteine and the closing phenylalanine or tryptophan. D genes are given only for firm matches. Clone size is not always given. Where it is, it says once, few, many or a class for expanded clones.

J: TRBJ1-2
V: TRBV7-8
size: many
D: -
CDR3: CASSQSGGGYTF
DNA: TGTGCCAGCAGCCAGAGCGGGGGTGGCTACACCTTC

J: TRBJ2-7
V: TRBV4-1
size: -
D: -
CDR3: CASSQGGTSYEQYF
DNA: TGTGCCAGCAGCCAGGGTGGGACTTCCTACGAGCAGTACTTC

J: TRBJ2-1
V: TRBV7-2
size: few
D: -
CDR3: CASSLVRRDNEQFF
DNA: TGTGCCAGCAGCTTAGTAAGGAGAGACAATGAGCAGTTCTTC

J: TRBJ2-1
V: TRBV4-1
size: few
D: TRBD2
CDR3: CASSQEASGGLVGEQFF
DNA: TGCGCCAGCAGCCAAGAAGCTAGCGGGGGACTCGTTGGTGAGCAGTTCTTC

J: TRBJ1-5
V: TRBV7-9
size: few
D: -
CDR3: CASSFGVDYSNQPQHF
DNA: TGTGCCAGCAGCTTTGGGGTAGATTATAGCAATCAGCCCCAGCATTTT

J: TRBJ1-2
V: TRBV7-2
size: -
D: -
CDR3: CASSLEGRANYGYTF
DNA: TGTGCCAGCAGCTTAGAGGGCAGAGCTAACTATGGCTACACCTTC

J: TRBJ1-6
V: TRBV27
size: -
D: -
CDR3: CASSLGVGIDSPLHF
DNA: TGTGCCAGCAGTTTAGGAGTCGGGATTGATTCACCCCTCCACTTT

J: TRBJ1-1
V: TRBV7-2
size: -
D: -
CDR3: CASSSREVNLEAFF
DNA: TGTGCCAGCAGCTCCAGGGAGGTAAATCTCGAAGCTTTCTTT

J: TRBJ1-2
V: TRBV6-2/TRBV6-3
size: -
D: -
CDR3: CASSITGVYGYTF
DNA: TGTGCCAGCAGCATTACAGGAGTCTATGGCTACACCTTC

J: TRBJ1-4
V: TRBV4-1
size: -
D: -
CDR3: CAPFRLFF
DNA: TGCGCCCCTTTCAGGCTGTTTTTT

J: TRBJ2-4
V: TRBV4-1
size: -
D: TRBD2
CDR3: CASSQETAGGNIQYF
DNA: TGCGCCAGCAGCCAAGAAACAGCGGGGGGGAACATTCAGTACTTC

J: TRBJ2-5
V: TRBV7-9
size: -
D: TRBD2
CDR3: CASSPRRGTRRQETQYF
DNA: TGTGCCAGCAGCCCCCGAAGGGGGACTAGAAGGCAAGAGACCCAGTACTTC

J: TRBJ2-7
V: TRBV7-2
size: few
D: TRBD1
CDR3: CASSRGGAASYEQYF
DNA: TGTGCCAGCAGTCGAGGGGGCGCGGCTAGCTACGAGCAGTACTTC